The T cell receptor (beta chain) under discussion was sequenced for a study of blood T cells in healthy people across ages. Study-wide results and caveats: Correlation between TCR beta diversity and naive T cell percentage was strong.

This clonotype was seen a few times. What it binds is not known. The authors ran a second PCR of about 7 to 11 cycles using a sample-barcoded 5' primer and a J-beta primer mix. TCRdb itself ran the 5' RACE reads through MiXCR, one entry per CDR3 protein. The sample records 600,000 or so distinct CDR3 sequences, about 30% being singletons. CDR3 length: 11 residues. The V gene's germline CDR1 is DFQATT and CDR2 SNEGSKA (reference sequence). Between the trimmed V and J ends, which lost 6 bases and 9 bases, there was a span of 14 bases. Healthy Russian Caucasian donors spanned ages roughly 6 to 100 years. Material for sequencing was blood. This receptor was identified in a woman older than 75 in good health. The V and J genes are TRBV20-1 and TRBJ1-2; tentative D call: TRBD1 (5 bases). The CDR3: CSAQAPGSYTF. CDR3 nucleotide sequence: TGCAGTGCCCAAGCGCCAGGGAGCTACACCTTC.